Sequencing of this T cell receptor (beta chain) was carried out in a study of cytomegalovirus exposure and HLA in healthy donors. CDR1 and CDR2 (germline): MNHNS, SASEGT. The trim removed 3 bases at V and 6 bases at J, leaving 6 bases unmatched. CDR3 length: 15 residues. Only in-frame clones appear in the TCRdb table, and some are missing; sequencing was by immunoSEQ multiplex PCR. The table records about 120,000 clones, about 88% of them present only once. Sequencing was done on a sample of PBMCs. J is TRBJ2-3 and V is TRBV6-1; the match to TRBD2 covers 10 bases. The TCR sequence derives from a woman between 18 and 29 years old in good health and CMV-seronegative. The CDR3 loop reads CASSESGGAYDTQYF. CDR3 bases: TGTGCCAGCAGTGAGAGCGGGGGGGCATATGATACGCAGTATTTT.